The 31 T cell receptor beta chains in this list originate from one sample, sequenced in a study of shared clonotypes between healthy human individuals. CD8 cells classed as naive were CD45RO-negative and positively selected for CCR7, excluding terminally differentiated effector memory CD45RA+ cells. The data were produced by immunoSEQ multiplex PCR, yet TCRdb's version contains in-frame clones alone and is incomplete. The data show about 2.1 million clones, approximately 92% seen once. The specimen sequenced was naive CD8+ T cells from PBMCs. The receptors stem from a man between 18 and 35 years old in good health. Some clones in this sample may be carry-over from other donors' samples.

V gene TRBV27 combines with J gene TRBJ2-7; D perhaps matches TRBD2 (6 bases). CDR1 and CDR2 (germline): MNHEY, SMNVEV (reference sequence). The CDR3 runs 14 residues. Trimming left V 4 bases short and J 4 bases short, with 14 bases between. The CDR3 DNA reads as TGTGCCAGCAGTTCGTCCGGGAGCGGATACGAGCAGTACTTC. Encoded protein: CASSSSGSGYEQYF.

In the case of this clone: Other DNA sequences in the sample encode the same CDR3. This chain uses TRBV7-2 with TRBJ1-1, with TRBD1 identical over 8 bases. The CDR3 covers 15 residues. Germline V gives CDR1 SGHTA, CDR2 FQGNSA. The junction had 5 bases not matched to a gene; V was cut back by 5 bases and J by 0 bases. In nucleotides, the CDR3 is TGTGCCAGCAGCCCCCGACAGGGGATGAACACTGAAGCTTTCTTT. This translates into CASSPRQGMNTEAFF.

The rearrangement links TRBV7-3 to TRBJ2-1; possible D gene TRBD2, 5 bases. The CDR3 is made up of 15 amino acids. Trimming cost V 2 bases and J 5 bases, with 13 bases left between them. Germline V lookup: CDR1 SGHTA, CDR2 FQGTGA. CDR3 nucleotide sequence: TGTGCCAGCAGCTTATCTAGCTCTTGGGACAATGAGCAGTTCTTC. The encoded protein is CASSLSSSWDNEQFF.

The V gene is TRBV19, the J gene TRBJ2-7; D gene uncertain. CDR1 is LNHDA, CDR2 SQIVND, per germline (reference sequence). V was trimmed by 4 bases and J by 1 base, leaving 11 bases between them. This CDR3 has 14 amino acids. CDR3 protein: CASSTVVESYEQYF. The CDR3 coding sequence is TGTGCCAGTAGTACGGTGGTCGAATCCTACGAGCAGTACTTC.

This clone occurred once. The chain couples TRBV9 to TRBJ2-3, with a weak D call TRBD1 (6 bases). The germline V gene has CDR1 SGDLS and CDR2 YYNGEE. The CDR3 runs to 16 residues. Trimming removed 0 bases at V and 2 bases at J, with 13 bases between. Written as DNA, the CDR3 is TGTGCCAGCAGCGTAGATGTGGGGGCACTCACAGATACGCAGTATTTT. Its translation is CASSVDVGALTDTQYF.

This rearrangement joins TRBV7-2 to TRBJ1-2, with 10 bases aligning to TRBD1. V shed 5 bases and J 4 bases; nucleotides not matched to a gene: 13. CDR1 and CDR2 (germline): SGHTA, FQGNSA. There are 17 residues in the CDR3. The CDR3, as DNA: TGTGCCAGCAGCCCACGGGACAGGGGAAATATTGGCTATGGCTACACCTTC. Protein: CASSPRDRGNIGYGYTF.

This chain joins TRBV7-9 and TRBJ1-6; TRBD1 might be the D (5 bases). Between the trimmed V and J ends, which lost 5 bases and 7 bases, there was a span of 21 bases. This CDR3 region has 17 residues. The V gene's germline CDR1 is SEHNR and CDR2 FQNEAQ (reference sequence). This CDR3 is CASSQQMGGAPNSPLHF. As DNA, the CDR3 is TGTGCCAGCAGCCAGCAAATGGGCGGGGCACCAAATTCACCCCTCCACTTT.

The J gene is TRBJ2-2, the V gene TRBV4-3; the match to TRBD2 covers 7 bases. This CDR3 has 17 amino acids. V was clipped by 1 base and J by 5 bases; unmatched bases: 10. Looked up from germline, CDR1 is LGHNA and CDR2 is YSLEER. The CDR3 sequence is CASSQAQTGGYTGELFF. DNA of the CDR3: TGCGCCAGCAGCCAAGCCCAGACGGGGGGTTATACCGGGGAGCTGTTTTTT.

The CDR3 loop is CASSYRGLNTGELFF. The DNA of the CDR3 is TGTGCCAGCAGTTACAGGGGGCTTAACACCGGGGAGCTGTTTTTT. The chain recombines TRBV28 with TRBJ2-2; the match to TRBD1 covers 9 bases. This CDR3 is 15 amino acids long. Germline CDR1 and CDR2: MDHEN and SYDVKM. Trimming removed 4 bases from V and 2 bases from J; junction bases left unmatched: 2. Supplemented by reference TRBV28 and TRBJ2-2, the full variable domain reads DVKVTQSSRYLVKRTGEKVFLECVQDMDHENMFWYRQDPGLGLRLIYFSYDVKMKEKGDIPEGYSVSREKKERFSLILESASTNQTSMYLCASSYRGLNTGELFFGEGSRLTVL.

A remark on this clone: Other DNA sequences in the sample encode the same CDR3. The gene calls are TRBV25-1 and TRBJ2-7; no clear D gene. The CDR3 sequence is 11 residues long. Germline lookup yields CDR1 MGHDK and CDR2 SYGVNS. Trimming left V 3 bases short and J 3 bases short, with 3 bases between. CDR3 sequence (DNA): TGTGCCAGCAGTGATTTCTACGAGCAGTACTTC. Translated: CASSDFYEQYF.

The chain couples TRBV13 to TRBJ2-1; 7 bases are shared with TRBD2. In germline, CDR1 is PRHDT, CDR2 FYEKMQ (reference sequence). Unmatched junction bases numbered 3, after V lost 4 bases and J lost 0 bases. The CDR3 contains 15 residues. For the CDR3, the DNA is TGTGCCAGCAGCTCGGGCGGGAGCTCCTACAATGAGCAGTTCTTC. This encodes CASSSGGSSYNEQFF.

V gene TRBV5-1 combines with J gene TRBJ2-1; D tentatively fits TRBD1 or TRBD2 (6 bases each). V was shortened by 4 bases and J by 10 bases, with 21 bases between the two germline ends. Germline-derived CDR1 and CDR2 are SGHRS and YFSETQ. This CDR3 region has 15 residues. In nucleotides, the CDR3 is TGCGCCAGCAGCCCTGAGACAGGAGGGTGGATCGAGCAGTTCTTC. This gives the protein CASSPETGGWIEQFF.

V usage is TRBV6-1 and J usage is TRBJ2-7, with D hard to call. CDR1 MNHNS and CDR2 SASEGT come from the germline V gene. V was cut by 5 bases and J by 7 bases, with 9 bases left in between. The CDR3 sequence is 11 residues long. The CDR3: CASSYPQEQYF. CDR3 bases: TGTGCCAGCAGTTACCCCCAGGAGCAGTACTTC.

This clone has only a few counts. This chain joins TRBV5-4 and TRBJ1-1; TRBD1 is a possible D gene (5 bases). Germline values: CDR1 SGHNT, CDR2 YYREEE (reference sequence). The germline V and J ends were trimmed by 4 bases and 1 base, with 11 bases remaining between them. This CDR3 is built from 14 residues. The CDR3 spells CASSPGLGNTEAFF. For the CDR3, the DNA is TGTGCCAGCAGCCCAGGGTTGGGGAACACTGAAGCTTTCTTT. Filled out from reference TRBV5-4 and TRBJ1-1, the complete variable domain reads ETGVTQSPTHLIKTRGQQVTLRCSSQSGHNTVSWYQQALGQGPQFIFQYYREEENGRGNFPPRFSGLQFPNYSSELNVNALELDDSALYLCASSPGLGNTEAFFGQGTRLTVV.

The V gene is TRBV4-2, the J gene TRBJ2-7; the D is unclear. Germline V lookup: CDR1 LGHNA, CDR2 YNFKEQ. The V end was cut by 2 bases, the J end by 1 base, with 15 bases between. This CDR3 is built from 16 residues. The CDR3 reads CASSQKPGPSSYEQYF. CDR3 nucleotide sequence: TGTGCCAGCAGCCAAAAACCGGGCCCTTCATCCTACGAGCAGTACTTC.

The J gene is TRBJ2-7, the V gene TRBV4-1; 10 bases are a match to TRBD1. Germline CDR1 and CDR2: MGHRA and YSYEKL. The J segment lost 6 bases and the V segment lost 0 bases, leaving 5 bases of the junction unmatched. The CDR3 runs 15 residues. CDR3 sequence: CASSQEDRGYSEQYF. CDR3 coding DNA: TGCGCCAGCAGCCAAGAGGACAGGGGGTACAGCGAGCAGTACTTC.

The rearrangement links TRBV5-6 to TRBJ2-3, with TRBD2 as a possible D gene (6 bases). Trimming stripped 4 bases from V and 5 bases from J, with 20 bases between. The CDR3 totals 16 residues. CDR1 is SGHDT, CDR2 YYEEEE, per germline. This chain's CDR3 is CASSGSPGDRGDTQYF. The CDR3 DNA reads TGTGCCAGCAGCGGATCCCCGGGAGATAGGGGAGATACGCAGTATTTT. The full variable domain, rest sourced from reference TRBV5-6 and TRBJ2-3, is DAGVTQSPTHLIKTRGQQVTLRCSPKSGHDTVSWYQQALGQGPQFIFQYYEEEERQRGNFPDRFSGHQFPNYSSELNVNALLLGDSALYLCASSGSPGDRGDTQYFGPGTRLTVL.

This chain links TRBV27 with TRBJ2-2; D unresolved. Germline V gene sequence: CDR1 MNHEY, CDR2 SMNVEV (reference sequence). Trimming shortened V by 5 bases and J by 4 bases, and 8 bases separated the two germline ends. This CDR3 is 13 amino acids long. CDR3 sequence (DNA): TGTGCCAGCAGTACAGACGGCACCGGGGAGCTGTTTTTT. It yields the protein CASSTDGTGELFF.

The V call is TRBV29-1, the J call TRBJ2-3; either TRBD1 or TRBD2 may supply D (5 bases each). Between the trimmed V and J ends, which lost 7 bases and 0 bases, there was a span of 17 bases. CDR1 is SQVTM, CDR2 ANQGSEA, per germline. The CDR3 contains 15 residues. The DNA for the CDR3 is TGCAGCGCAGAGAGGGACGATACTAGCACAGATACGCAGTATTTT. As protein: CSAERDDTSTDTQYF.

The chain is built from TRBV6-1 and TRBJ2-1, with 12 bases matching TRBD2. The CDR3 contains 17 residues. With V trimmed by 4 bases and J by 6 bases, 10 bases remained unmatched. The germline CDR1 and CDR2 sequences are MNHNS and SASEGT. The CDR3 nucleotides are TGTGCCAGCAGTGGCCCCCTAGCGGGAGGGCCGAGCAATGAGCAGTTCTTC. Protein: CASSGPLAGGPSNEQFF.

The V and J genes are TRBV11-2 and TRBJ1-2, with D perhaps matching TRBD1 (5 bases). The germline V gene encodes CDR1 SGHAT and CDR2 FQNNGV. The CDR3 has 15 residues. The V end lost 3 bases, the J end lost 3 bases, and 14 bases lay between the germline ends. The CDR3 sequence: CASSLEGGVDYGYTF. In nucleotides, the CDR3 is TGTGCCAGCAGCTTGGAAGGAGGGGTAGACTATGGCTACACCTTC.

In nucleotides, the CDR3 is TGTGCCAGCAGCCAAGATTGGGATCATGGCCCAATCCCTAGCACAGATACGCAGTATTTT. Its protein is CASSQDWDHGPIPSTDTQYF. V is TRBV14 and J is TRBJ2-3; the D is unclear. The CDR3 consists of 20 residues. Germline CDR1 reads SGHDN; CDR2 reads FVKESK. Trimming left V 0 bases short and J 0 bases short, with 22 bases between. Variable domain in full (rest from reference TRBV14 and TRBJ2-3): EAGVTQFPSHSVIEKGQTVTLRCDPISGHDNLYWYRRVMGKEIKFLLHFVKESKQDESGMPNNRFLAERTGGTYSTLKVQPAELEDSGVYFCASSQDWDHGPIPSTDTQYFGPGTRLTVL.

The chain employs TRBV28 and TRBJ2-7, with D uncertain. With 6 bases removed from V and 0 bases from J, the gap between germline ends came to 18 bases. The CDR3 loop spans 16 amino acids. Germline V gene data show CDR1 as MDHEN and CDR2 as SYDVKM. Here the CDR3 reads CASSPVLISISYEQYF. CDR3 DNA: TGTGCCAGCAGCCCAGTGTTAATTTCGATCTCCTACGAGCAGTACTTC.

This chain links TRBV7-6 with TRBJ2-5; D remains unclear. The germline V gene has CDR1 SGHVS and CDR2 FNYEAQ. The V and J ends lost 3 bases and 4 bases respectively, with 6 bases between them. This CDR3 spans 12 amino acids. In DNA form, the CDR3 reads TGTGCCAGCAGCTTTTTTAGAGAGACCCAGTACTTC. It translates to CASSFFRETQYF.

The DNA for the CDR3 is TGTGCCAGCAGCCCAAGCGGGAGTCGTGGATACAATGAGCAGTTCTTC. Residues: CASSPSGSRGYNEQFF. The chain couples TRBV5-5 to TRBJ2-1; 8 bases are a match to TRBD2. CDR1 and CDR2 from the germline V gene are SGHKS and YYEKEE (reference sequence). The J segment lost 4 bases and the V segment lost 4 bases, leaving 10 bases of the junction unmatched. This CDR3 is 16 amino acids long.

The chain recombines TRBV2 with TRBJ2-3; D possibly corresponds to TRBD1 (6 bases). V was pared by 4 bases and J by 9 bases, with 14 bases between. From germline, CDR1 is SNHLY and CDR2 FYNNEI. The CDR3 covers 13 residues. The DNA of the CDR3 is TGTGCCAGCAGTGCTCCAGGGGCTTTGACGCAGTATTTT. Translating it yields CASSAPGALTQYF.

Worth noting for this clone: Different DNA sequences within this sample yield the same CDR3. CDR3: CASSFPGAGEQYF. CDR3 in DNA: TGTGCCAGCAGTTTCCCCGGGGCAGGCGAGCAGTACTTC. V usage is TRBV27 and J usage is TRBJ2-7, with D tentatively TRBD1 or TRBD2 (5 bases each). The germline V and J ends were trimmed by 3 bases and 6 bases, with 12 bases remaining between them. Germline-derived CDR1 and CDR2 are MNHEY and SMNVEV (reference sequence). This CDR3 is 13 amino acids long.

J is TRBJ2-3 and V is TRBV4-1, with a weak D call TRBD1 (5 bases). CDR3 length: 16 residues. V was trimmed by 0 bases and J by 5 bases, leaving 15 bases between them. CDR1 is MGHRA and CDR2 is YSYEKL in the germline V gene. In nucleotides, the CDR3 is TGCGCCAGCAGCCAAGACCCGCAGGGAAAAGGAGATACGCAGTATTTT. It encodes CASSQDPQGKGDTQYF.

For the CDR3, the DNA is TGTGCCAGCAGTCCCTCTAACAGGGTACCCGCCAACGTCCTGACTTTC. It yields the protein CASSPSNRVPANVLTF. The V and J genes are TRBV27 and TRBJ2-6; possible D gene TRBD1, 6 bases. The CDR3 is 16 amino acids. V shed 5 bases and J shed 7 bases, with 18 bases lying between them. Per the germline V gene, CDR1 is MNHEY and CDR2 is SMNVEV (reference sequence).

Of note for this clone: The same CDR3 arises from other DNA sequences in this sample as well. The rearrangement joins TRBV6-5 to TRBJ2-2; D gene unclear. Germline loops: CDR1 MNHEY, CDR2 SVGAGI. Trimming stripped 2 bases from V and 1 base from J, with 5 bases between. CDR3 size: 14 residues. DNA of the CDR3: TGTGCCAGCAGTTACGGTCGGAACACCGGGGAGCTGTTTTTT. It encodes CASSYGRNTGELFF.

The chain uses TRBV6-1 and TRBJ2-7; 10 positions match TRBD2. This CDR3 comprises 13 residues. V lost 7 bases to trimming and J lost 6 bases; unmatched junction nucleotides: 6. The germline V gene encodes CDR1 MNHNS and CDR2 SASEGT. As DNA, the CDR3 is TGTGCCAGCAAGCTAGCGGGAGCTGTCGAGCAGTACTTC. It encodes CASKLAGAVEQYF.